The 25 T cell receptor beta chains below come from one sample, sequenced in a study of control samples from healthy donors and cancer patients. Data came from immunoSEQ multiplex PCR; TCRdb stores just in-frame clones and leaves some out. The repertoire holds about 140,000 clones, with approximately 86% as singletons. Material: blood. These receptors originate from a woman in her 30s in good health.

In DNA, the CDR3 is TGTGCCAGCAGCTTAGGACCGATGACCGAAGCTTTCTTT. It is translated as CASSLGPMTEAFF. The V and J genes are TRBV11-2 and TRBJ1-1; D is undetermined. CDR3 length: 13 amino acids. The V and J ends lost 1 base and 8 bases respectively, with 11 bases between them. The germline gives CDR1 SGHAT, CDR2 FQNNGV.

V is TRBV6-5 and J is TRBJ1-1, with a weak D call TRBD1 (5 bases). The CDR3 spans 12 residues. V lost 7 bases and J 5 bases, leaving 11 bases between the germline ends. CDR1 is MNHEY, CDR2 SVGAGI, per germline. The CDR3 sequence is CASNRGDTEAFF. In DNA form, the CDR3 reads TGTGCCAGCAATAGAGGGGATACTGAAGCTTTCTTT.

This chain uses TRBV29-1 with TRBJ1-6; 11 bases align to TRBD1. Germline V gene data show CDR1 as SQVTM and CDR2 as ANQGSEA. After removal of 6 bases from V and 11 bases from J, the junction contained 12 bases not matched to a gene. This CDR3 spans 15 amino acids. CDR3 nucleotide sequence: TGCAGCGTCCCGGGACAGGGGGATTCGGAAACACCCCTCCACTTT. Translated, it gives CSVPGQGDSETPLHF.

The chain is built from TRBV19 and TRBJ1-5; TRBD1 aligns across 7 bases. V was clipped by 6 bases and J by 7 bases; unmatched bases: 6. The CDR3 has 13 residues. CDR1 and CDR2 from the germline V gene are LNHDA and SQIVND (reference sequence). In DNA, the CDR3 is TGTGCCAGTAGCATCGGACAGGTCCAGCCCCAGCATTTT. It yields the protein CASSIGQVQPQHF.

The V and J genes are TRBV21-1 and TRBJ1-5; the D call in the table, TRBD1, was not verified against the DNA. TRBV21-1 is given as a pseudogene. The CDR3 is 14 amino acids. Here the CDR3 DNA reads TGTGCCGGGTCAACAGGGAATCGGAATCAGCCCCAGCATTTT. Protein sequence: CAGSTGNRNQPQHF.

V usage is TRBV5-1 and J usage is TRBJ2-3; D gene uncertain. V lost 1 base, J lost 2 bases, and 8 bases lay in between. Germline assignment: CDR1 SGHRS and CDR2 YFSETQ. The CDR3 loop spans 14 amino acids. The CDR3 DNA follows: TGCGCCAGCAGCTTGCAGGAACCCACAGATACGCAGTATTTT. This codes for CASSLQEPTDTQYF.

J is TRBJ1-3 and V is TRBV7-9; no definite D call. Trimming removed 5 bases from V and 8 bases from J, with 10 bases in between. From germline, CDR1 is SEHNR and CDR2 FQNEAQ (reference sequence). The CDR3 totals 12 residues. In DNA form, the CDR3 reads TGTGCCAGCAGCCTACTTGGGGACACCATATATTTT. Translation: CASSLLGDTIYF.

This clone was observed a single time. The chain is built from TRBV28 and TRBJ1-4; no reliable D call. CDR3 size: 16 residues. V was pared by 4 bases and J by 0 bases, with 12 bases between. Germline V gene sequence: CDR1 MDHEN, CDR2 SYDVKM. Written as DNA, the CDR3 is TGTGCCAGCAGTTGGCGAGCCCTTCCAACTAATGAAAAACTGTTTTTT. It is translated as CASSWRALPTNEKLFF.

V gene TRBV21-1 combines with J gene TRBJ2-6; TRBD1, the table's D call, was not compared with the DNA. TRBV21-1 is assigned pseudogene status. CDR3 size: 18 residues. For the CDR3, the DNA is TGTGCCAGCAGCAAGGGTAAGGGGTTCTGCTCTGGGGCCAACGTCCTGACTTTC. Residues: CASSKGKGFCSGANVLTF.

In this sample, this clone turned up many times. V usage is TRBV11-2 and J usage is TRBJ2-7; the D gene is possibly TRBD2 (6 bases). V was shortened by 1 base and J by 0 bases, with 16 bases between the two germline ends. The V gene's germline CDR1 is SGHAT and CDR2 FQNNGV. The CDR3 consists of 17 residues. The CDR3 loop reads CASSLVPGLGLSYEQYF. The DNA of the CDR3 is TGTGCCAGCAGCTTAGTACCAGGATTGGGACTCTCCTACGAGCAGTACTTC.

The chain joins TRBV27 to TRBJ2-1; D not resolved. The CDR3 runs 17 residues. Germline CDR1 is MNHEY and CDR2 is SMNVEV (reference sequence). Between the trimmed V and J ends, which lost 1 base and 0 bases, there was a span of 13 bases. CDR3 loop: CASSLWSPPSSYNEQFF. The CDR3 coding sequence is TGTGCCAGCAGTTTATGGTCGCCCCCGAGCTCCTACAATGAGCAGTTCTTC.

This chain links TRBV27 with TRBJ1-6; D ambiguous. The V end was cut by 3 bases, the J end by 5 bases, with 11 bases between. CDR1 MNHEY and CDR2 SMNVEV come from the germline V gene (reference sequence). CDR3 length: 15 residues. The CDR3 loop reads CASSFGTSHNSPLHF. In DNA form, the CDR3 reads TGTGCCAGCAGTTTCGGAACCAGCCATAATTCACCCCTCCACTTT.

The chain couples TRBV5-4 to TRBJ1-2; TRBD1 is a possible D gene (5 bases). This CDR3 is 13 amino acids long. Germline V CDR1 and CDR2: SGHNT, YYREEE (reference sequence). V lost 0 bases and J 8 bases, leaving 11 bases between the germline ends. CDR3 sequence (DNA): TGTGCCAGCAGCTTGGCGGGGGTCCTGGGCTACACCTTC. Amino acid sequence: CASSLAGVLGYTF.

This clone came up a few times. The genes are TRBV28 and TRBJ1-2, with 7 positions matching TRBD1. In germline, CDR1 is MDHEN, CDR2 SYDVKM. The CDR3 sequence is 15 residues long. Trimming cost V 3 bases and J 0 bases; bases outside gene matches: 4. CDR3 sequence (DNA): TGTGCCAGCAGTTTCGAAGGGGGCTCTAACTATGGCTACACCTTC. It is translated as CASSFEGGSNYGYTF.

This CDR3 reads CASSQGFYGNSGNTIYF. CDR3 in DNA: TGTGCCAGCAGCCAAGGTTTCTACGGAAACTCTGGAAACACCATATATTTT. The chain couples TRBV3-1 (or the pseudogene TRBV3-2) to TRBJ1-3, with no clear D. The CDR3 is 17 residues long. V was pared by 1 base and J by 0 bases, with 13 bases between. Germline CDR1 is LGHDT and CDR2 is YNNKEL (reference sequence).

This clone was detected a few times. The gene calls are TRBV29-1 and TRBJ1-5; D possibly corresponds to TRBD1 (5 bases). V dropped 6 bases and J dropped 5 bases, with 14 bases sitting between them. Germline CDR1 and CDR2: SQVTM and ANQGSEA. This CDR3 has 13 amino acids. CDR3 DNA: TGCAGCGTGGGCTTGGGGACGGATCAGCCCCAGCATTTT. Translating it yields CSVGLGTDQPQHF.

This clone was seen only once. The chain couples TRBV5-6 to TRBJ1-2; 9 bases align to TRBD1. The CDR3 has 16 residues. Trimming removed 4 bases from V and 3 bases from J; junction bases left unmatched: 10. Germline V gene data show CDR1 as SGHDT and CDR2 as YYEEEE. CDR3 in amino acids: CASSPTVGQGDYGYTF. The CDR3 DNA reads TGTGCCAGCAGCCCAACAGTGGGACAGGGAGACTATGGCTACACCTTC.

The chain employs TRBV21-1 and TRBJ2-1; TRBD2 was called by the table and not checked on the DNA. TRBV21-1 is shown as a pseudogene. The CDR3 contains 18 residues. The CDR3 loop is CASSKRTSGRESKGEQFF. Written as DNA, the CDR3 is TGTGCCAGCAGCAAAAGGACTAGCGGGAGAGAAAGTAAGGGTGAGCAGTTCTTC.

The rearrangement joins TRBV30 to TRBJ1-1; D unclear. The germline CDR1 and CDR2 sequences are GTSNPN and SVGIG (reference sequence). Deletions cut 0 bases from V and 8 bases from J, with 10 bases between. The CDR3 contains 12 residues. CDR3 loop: CAWSVMGFEAFF. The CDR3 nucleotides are TGTGCCTGGAGTGTAATGGGGTTCGAAGCTTTCTTT.

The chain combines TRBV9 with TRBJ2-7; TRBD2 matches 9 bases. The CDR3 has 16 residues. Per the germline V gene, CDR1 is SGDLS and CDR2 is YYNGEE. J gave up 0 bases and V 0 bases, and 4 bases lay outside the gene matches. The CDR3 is CASSVGLAVSSYEQYF. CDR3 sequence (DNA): TGTGCCAGCAGCGTAGGACTAGCGGTTAGCTCCTACGAGCAGTACTTC. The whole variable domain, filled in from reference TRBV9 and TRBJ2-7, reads DSGVTQTPKHLITATGQRVTLRCSPRSGDLSVYWYQQSLDQGLQFLIQYYNGEERAKGNILERFSAQQFPDLHSELNLSSLELGDSALYFCASSVGLAVSSYEQYFGPGTRLTVT.

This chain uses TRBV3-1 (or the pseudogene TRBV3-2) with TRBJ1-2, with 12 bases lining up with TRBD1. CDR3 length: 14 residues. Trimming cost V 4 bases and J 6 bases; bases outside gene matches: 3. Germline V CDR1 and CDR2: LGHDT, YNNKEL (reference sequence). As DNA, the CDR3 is TGTGCCAGCAGCCTGGGGACAGGGGGCGATGGCTACACCTTC. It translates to CASSLGTGGDGYTF.

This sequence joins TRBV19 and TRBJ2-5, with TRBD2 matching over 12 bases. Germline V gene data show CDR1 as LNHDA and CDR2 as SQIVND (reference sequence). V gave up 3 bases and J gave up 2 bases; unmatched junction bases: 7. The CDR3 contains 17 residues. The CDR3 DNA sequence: TGTGCCAGTAGTATTAGGGCCCTAGCGGGAGGGCAAGAGACCCAGTACTTC. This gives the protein CASSIRALAGGQETQYF.

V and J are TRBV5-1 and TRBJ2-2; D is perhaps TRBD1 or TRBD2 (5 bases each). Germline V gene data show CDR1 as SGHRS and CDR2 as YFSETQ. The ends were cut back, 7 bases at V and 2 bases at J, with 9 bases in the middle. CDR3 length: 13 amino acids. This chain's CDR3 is CASRDGNTGELFF. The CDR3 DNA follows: TGCGCCAGCCGGGACGGCAACACCGGGGAGCTGTTTTTT.

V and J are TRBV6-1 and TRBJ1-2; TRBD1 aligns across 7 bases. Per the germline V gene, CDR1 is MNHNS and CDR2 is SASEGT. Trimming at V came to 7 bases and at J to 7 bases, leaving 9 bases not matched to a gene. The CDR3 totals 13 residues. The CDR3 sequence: CASNPGGGGGYTF. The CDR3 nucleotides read TGTGCCAGCAACCCAGGGGGGGGTGGTGGCTACACCTTC.

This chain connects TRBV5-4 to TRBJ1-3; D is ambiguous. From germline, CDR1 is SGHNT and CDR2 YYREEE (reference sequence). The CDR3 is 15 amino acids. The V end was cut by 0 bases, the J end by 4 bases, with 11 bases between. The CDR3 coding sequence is TGTGCCAGCAGCTTGGGGGGAAAGGACGGAAACACCATATATTTT. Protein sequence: CASSLGGKDGNTIYF.